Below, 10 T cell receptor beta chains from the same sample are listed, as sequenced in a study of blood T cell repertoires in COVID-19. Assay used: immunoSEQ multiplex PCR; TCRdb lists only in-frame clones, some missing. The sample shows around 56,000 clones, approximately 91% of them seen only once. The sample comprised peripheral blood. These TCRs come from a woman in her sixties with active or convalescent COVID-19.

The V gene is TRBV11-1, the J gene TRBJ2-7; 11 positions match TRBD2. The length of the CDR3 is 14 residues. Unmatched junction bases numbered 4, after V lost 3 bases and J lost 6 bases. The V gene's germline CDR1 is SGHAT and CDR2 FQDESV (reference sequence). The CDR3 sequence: CASSFTSGSSEQYF. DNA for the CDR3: TGTGCCAGCAGCTTTACTAGCGGGAGTAGCGAGCAGTACTTC.

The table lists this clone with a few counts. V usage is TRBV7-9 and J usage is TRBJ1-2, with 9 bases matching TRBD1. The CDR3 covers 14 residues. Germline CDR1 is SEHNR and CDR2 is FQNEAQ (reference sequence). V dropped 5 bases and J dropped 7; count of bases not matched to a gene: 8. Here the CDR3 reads CASSKGTGWAGYTF. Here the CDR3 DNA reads TGTGCCAGCAGCAAAGGGACAGGGTGGGCTGGCTACACCTTC.

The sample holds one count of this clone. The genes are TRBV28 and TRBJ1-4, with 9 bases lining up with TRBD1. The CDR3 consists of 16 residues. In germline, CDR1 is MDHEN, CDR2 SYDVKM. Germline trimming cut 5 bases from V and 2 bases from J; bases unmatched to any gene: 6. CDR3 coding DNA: TGTGCCAGCAGTCTGAGACAGGGGGTTACTAATGAAAAACTGTTTTTT. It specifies CASSLRQGVTNEKLFF.

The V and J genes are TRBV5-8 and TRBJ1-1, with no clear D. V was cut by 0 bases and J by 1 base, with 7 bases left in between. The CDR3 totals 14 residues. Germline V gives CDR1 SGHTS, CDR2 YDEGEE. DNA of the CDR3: TGTGCCAGCAGCTTGGGGGCGCGGAACACTGAAGCTTTCTTT. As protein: CASSLGARNTEAFF.

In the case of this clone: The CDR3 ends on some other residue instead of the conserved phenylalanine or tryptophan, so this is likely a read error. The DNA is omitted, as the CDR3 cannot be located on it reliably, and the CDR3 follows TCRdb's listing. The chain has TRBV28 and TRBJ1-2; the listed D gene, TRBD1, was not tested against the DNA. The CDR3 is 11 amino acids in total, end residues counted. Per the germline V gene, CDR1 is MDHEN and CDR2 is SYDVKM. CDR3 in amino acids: CASSSRGTGFI.

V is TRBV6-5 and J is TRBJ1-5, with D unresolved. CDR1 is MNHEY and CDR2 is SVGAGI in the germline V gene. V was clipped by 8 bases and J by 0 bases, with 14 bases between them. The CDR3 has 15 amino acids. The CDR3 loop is CASSTDYFSNQPQHF. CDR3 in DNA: TGTGCCAGCTCTACCGACTACTTTAGCAATCAGCCCCAGCATTTT.

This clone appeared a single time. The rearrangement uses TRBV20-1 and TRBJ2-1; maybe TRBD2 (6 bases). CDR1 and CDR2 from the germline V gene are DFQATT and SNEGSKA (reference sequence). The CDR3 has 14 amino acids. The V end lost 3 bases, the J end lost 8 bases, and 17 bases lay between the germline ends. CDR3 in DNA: TGCAGTGCTAGTACCGGGTTTTGGGGGGATGAGCAGTTCTTC. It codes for CSASTGFWGDEQFF.

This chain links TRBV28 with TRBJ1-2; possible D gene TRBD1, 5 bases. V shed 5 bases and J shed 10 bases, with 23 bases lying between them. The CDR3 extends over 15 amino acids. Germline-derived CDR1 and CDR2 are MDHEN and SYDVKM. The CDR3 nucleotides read TGTGCCAGCAGTACACCCCTTGGGCCCGCGGGGGTCTACACCTTC. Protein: CASSTPLGPAGVYTF.

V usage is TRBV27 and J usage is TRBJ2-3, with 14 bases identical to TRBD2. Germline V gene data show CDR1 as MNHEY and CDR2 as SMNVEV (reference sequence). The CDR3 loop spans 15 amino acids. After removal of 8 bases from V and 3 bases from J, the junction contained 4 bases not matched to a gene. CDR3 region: CASSRLAGGTDTQYF. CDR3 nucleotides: TGTGCCAGCTCAAGACTAGCGGGAGGGACAGATACGCAGTATTTT.

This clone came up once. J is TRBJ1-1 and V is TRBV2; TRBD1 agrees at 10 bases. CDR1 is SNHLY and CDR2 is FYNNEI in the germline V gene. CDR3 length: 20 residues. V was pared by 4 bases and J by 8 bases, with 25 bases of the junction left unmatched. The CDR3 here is CASSVTGGGFVRNLRLEAFF. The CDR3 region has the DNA TGTGCCAGCAGTGTGACAGGGGGCGGTTTCGTACGTAATCTTCGCCTGGAAGCTTTCTTT.